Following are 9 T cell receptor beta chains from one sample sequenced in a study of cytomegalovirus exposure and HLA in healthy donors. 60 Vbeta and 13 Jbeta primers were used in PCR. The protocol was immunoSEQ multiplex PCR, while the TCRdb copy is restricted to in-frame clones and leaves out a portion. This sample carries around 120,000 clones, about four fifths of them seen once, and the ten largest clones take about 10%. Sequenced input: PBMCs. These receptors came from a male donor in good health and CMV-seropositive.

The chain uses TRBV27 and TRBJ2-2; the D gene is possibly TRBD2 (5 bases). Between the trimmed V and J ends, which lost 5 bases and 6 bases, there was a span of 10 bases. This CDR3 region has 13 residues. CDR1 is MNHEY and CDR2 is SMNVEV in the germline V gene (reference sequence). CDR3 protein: CASSGRTAGELFF. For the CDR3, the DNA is TGTGCCAGCAGTGGAAGGACTGCCGGGGAGCTGTTTTTT.

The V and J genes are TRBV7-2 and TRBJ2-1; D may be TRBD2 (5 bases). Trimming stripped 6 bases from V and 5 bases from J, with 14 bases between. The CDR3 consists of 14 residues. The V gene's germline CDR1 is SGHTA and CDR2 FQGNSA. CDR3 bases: TGTGCCAGCAGGTCGGAGCGGAGCCACAATGAGCAGTTCTTC. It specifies CASRSERSHNEQFF. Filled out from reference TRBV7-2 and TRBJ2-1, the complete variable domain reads GAGVSQSPSNKVTEKGKDVELRCDPISGHTALYWYRQSLGQGLEFLIYFQGNSAPDKSGLPSDRFSAERTGGSVSTLTIQRTQQEDSAVYLCASRSERSHNEQFFGPGTRLTVL.

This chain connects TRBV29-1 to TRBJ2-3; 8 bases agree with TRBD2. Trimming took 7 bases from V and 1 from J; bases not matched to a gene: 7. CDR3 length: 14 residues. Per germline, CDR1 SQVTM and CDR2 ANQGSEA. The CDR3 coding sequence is TGCAGCGCCGAGGCGGGAGGCGGCACAGATACGCAGTATTTT. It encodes CSAEAGGGTDTQYF.

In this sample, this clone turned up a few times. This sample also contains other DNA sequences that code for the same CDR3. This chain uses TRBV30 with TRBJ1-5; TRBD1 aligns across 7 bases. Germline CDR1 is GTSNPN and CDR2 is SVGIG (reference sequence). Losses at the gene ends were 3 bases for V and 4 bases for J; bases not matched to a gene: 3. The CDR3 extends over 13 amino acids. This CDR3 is CAWSPGGNQPQHF. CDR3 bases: TGTGCCTGGAGCCCAGGGGGGAATCAGCCCCAGCATTTT.

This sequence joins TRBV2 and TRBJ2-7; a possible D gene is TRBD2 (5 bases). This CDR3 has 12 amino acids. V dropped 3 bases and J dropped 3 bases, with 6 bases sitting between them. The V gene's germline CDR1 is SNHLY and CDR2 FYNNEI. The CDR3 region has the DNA TGTGCCAGCAGTGACGGACTCTACGAGCAGTACTTC. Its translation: CASSDGLYEQYF.

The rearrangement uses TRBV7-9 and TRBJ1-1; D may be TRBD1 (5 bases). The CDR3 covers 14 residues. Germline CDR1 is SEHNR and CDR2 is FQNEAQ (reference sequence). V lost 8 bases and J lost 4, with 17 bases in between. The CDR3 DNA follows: TGTGCCAGCTCATTAAATTCGGGGGGCACTGAAGCTTTCTTT. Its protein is CASSLNSGGTEAFF.

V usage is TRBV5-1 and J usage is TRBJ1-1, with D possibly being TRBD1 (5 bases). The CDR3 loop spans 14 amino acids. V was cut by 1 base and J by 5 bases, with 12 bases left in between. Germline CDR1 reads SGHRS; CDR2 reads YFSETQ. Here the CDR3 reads CASSLIQGGTEAFF. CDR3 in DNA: TGCGCCAGCAGCTTGATCCAGGGTGGAACTGAAGCTTTCTTT.

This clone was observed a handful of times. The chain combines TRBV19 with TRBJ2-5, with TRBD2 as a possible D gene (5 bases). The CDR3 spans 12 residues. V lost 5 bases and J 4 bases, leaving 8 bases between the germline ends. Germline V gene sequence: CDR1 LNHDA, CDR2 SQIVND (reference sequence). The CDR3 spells CASSQSGETQYF. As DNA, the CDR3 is TGTGCCAGTAGTCAAAGCGGAGAGACCCAGTACTTC.

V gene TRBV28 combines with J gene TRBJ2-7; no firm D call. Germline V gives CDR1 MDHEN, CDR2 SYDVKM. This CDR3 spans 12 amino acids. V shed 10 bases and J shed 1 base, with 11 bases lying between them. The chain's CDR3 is CAIYGGSYEQYF. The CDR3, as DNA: TGTGCCATTTACGGCGGTTCCTACGAGCAGTACTTC.